Below, 32 T cell receptor beta chains from the same sample are listed, as sequenced in a study of T cells in Graves' hyperthyroidism and ophthalmopathy (dated by TCRdb to the late 2010s). Library preparation used multiplex PCR. TCRdb shows the sequencer as Illumina HiSeq 2000. TCR beta CDR3 regions were amplified from RNA transcripts. For the first round of RT-PCR on the TCR CDR3, the HTBI primer set was used together with the Qiagen OneStep RT-PCR kit. TCRdb trimmed public reads at Q25 via fastp, called clones via MiXCR and kept in-frame beta chains. Each entry is one CDR3 protein sequence, shown with its most common DNA and genes. The sample profile shows 620,000 or so distinct CDR3 sequences; about 14% of them were found once. Of the sample, approximately 13% is held by the ten largest clones. Sequencing was carried out using blood. Source of these receptors: a woman aged 45-60 years with Graves' ophthalmopathy.

This clonotype was recorded at least ten times. J is TRBJ2-4 and V is TRBV29-1; 7 nucleotides agree with TRBD2. Germline CDR1 is SQVTM and CDR2 is ANQGSEA. V lost 7 bases and J lost 9; bases outside the gene matches: 12. The CDR3 covers 13 residues. The CDR3 region has the DNA TGCAGCGCCGGATTATCTGGGGAGGGCATTCAGTACTTC. Protein product: CSAGLSGEGIQYF.

This clonotype has a count of ten or more. The chain recombines TRBV3-1 with TRBJ2-3; 7 nucleotides line up with TRBD1. The V gene's germline CDR1 is LGHDT and CDR2 YNNKEL (reference sequence). V shed 6 bases and J 2 bases; nucleotides not matched to a gene: 5. The CDR3 sequence is 14 residues long. The CDR3 DNA is TGTGCCAGCAGTGGACAGGAGTTCACAGATACGCAGTATTTT. This translates into CASSGQEFTDTQYF.

This clonotype was seen repeatedly, ten times or more. The genes are TRBV11-2 and TRBJ2-4, with D hard to call. Trimming cost V 7 bases and J 8 bases, with 18 bases left between them. CDR3 size: 14 residues. Germline V gene sequence: CDR1 SGHAT, CDR2 FQNNGV. For the CDR3, the DNA is TGTGCCAGCACCTTTAGGGCTACTGATCACATTCAGTACTTC. This sequence encodes CASTFRATDHIQYF.

This clonotype came up many times. The CDR3 bases are TGTGCCAGCAGCTCCCTAAATAGCGGGAGGGCCTCTTTTAATGAGCAGTTCTTC. Protein product: CASSSLNSGRASFNEQFF. The chain carries TRBV7-3 and TRBJ2-1; 11 bases match TRBD2. Trimming cost V 4 bases and J 7 bases; bases outside gene matches: 15. Germline V gene sequence: CDR1 SGHTA, CDR2 FQGTGA. The CDR3 has 18 residues.

This clonotype came up many times. CDR3 DNA sequence: TGTGCCAGCAGCCATCTCCTTCCTTGGGCAGGGGATGGCTACACCTTC. Its protein product is CASSHLLPWAGDGYTF. The chain recombines TRBV12-3 or TRBV12-4 with TRBJ1-2; a possible D gene is TRBD1 (6 bases). The V end lost 6 bases, the J end lost 6 bases, and 23 bases lay between the germline ends. The CDR3 sequence is 16 residues long.

This chain joins TRBV12-3 or TRBV12-4 and TRBJ1-2; D gene uncertain. Trimming took 4 bases from V and 8 from J, leaving 14 bases between them. This CDR3 region has 13 residues. CDR3 DNA: TGTGCCAGCAGTTATCAGGCCTTTGGGGGCTACACCTTC. Protein: CASSYQAFGGYTF.

This clonotype was seen a handful of times. V and J are TRBV20-1 and TRBJ2-3; 12 bases align to TRBD2. The V and J ends lost 3 bases and 4 bases, in that order; junction bases with no gene match: 23. Germline V CDR1 and CDR2: DFQATT, SNEGSKA (reference sequence). The CDR3 is made up of 21 amino acids. The CDR3 loop is CSASRQEVLAGGPKIADTQYF. The CDR3, as DNA: TGCAGTGCTAGCCGTCAAGAGGTCCTAGCGGGAGGGCCGAAGATCGCAGATACGCAGTATTTT.

This clonotype was found many times. The chain recombines TRBV5-1 with TRBJ1-1, with 8 nucleotides matching TRBD1. This CDR3 region has 12 residues. Germline CDR1 is SGHRS and CDR2 is YFSETQ. V shed 5 bases, J shed 5 bases, and the junction held 2 bases outside the gene matches. The CDR3 nucleotides are TGCGCCAGCAGGGACAGGGAGACTGAAGCTTTCTTT. Its protein is CASRDRETEAFF.

The chain is built from TRBV11-3 and TRBJ2-3; D is uncertain. Germline V gives CDR1 SGHNT, CDR2 YENEEA. Trimming left V 5 bases short and J 2 bases short, with 14 bases between. The CDR3 runs 15 residues. The CDR3 protein is CASSRRRMNTDTQYF. CDR3 nucleotides: TGTGCCAGCAGCCGACGACGAATGAACACAGATACGCAGTATTTT.

The chain couples TRBV20-1 to TRBJ2-5, with 9 positions matching TRBD1. The V gene end was trimmed by 3 bases and the J gene end by 2 bases; junction bases not matched to a gene: 7. The CDR3 spans 15 residues. Germline CDR1 DFQATT, CDR2 SNEGSKA (reference sequence). The CDR3 bases are TGCAGTGCTAGTACCGGGACAGGGCAACAAGAGACCCAGTACTTC. Its protein product is CSASTGTGQQETQYF.

Only a few counts were recorded for this clonotype. V is TRBV5-4 and J is TRBJ2-1, with 9 bases identical to TRBD1. The closer fit of TRBJ2-7 to the DNA end suggests the J call may be wrong. This CDR3 is built from 13 residues. Germline assignment: CDR1 SGHNT and CDR2 YYREEE (reference sequence). CDR3 sequence: CATHRDRAGEQYF. CDR3 in DNA: TGTGCCACCCACCGGGACAGGGCGGGTGAGCAGTACTTC.

This clonotype showed up many times. The V and J genes are TRBV20-1 and TRBJ2-7, with D unclear. The germline V gene encodes CDR1 DFQATT and CDR2 SNEGSKA (reference sequence). The CDR3 covers 13 residues. Trimming removed 3 bases at V and 4 bases at J, with 13 bases between. The CDR3 loop is CSASRQDWYEQYF. The CDR3 coding sequence is TGCAGTGCTAGTCGCCAGGATTGGTACGAGCAGTACTTC.

This clonotype appeared many times. The rearrangement joins TRBV12-3 or TRBV12-4 to TRBJ2-7, with 12 bases aligning to TRBD2. The CDR3 has 15 residues. Trimming at V came to 3 bases and at J to 3 bases, leaving 3 bases not matched to a gene. Here the CDR3 DNA reads TGTGCCAGCAGTTTCCGGACTAGCGGGAACTACGAGCAGTACTTC. This translates into CASSFRTSGNYEQYF.

This clonotype was seen at least ten times. The gene calls are TRBV9 and TRBJ1-3; D gene uncertain. The germline V gene has CDR1 SGDLS and CDR2 YYNGEE. The CDR3 is 16 residues long. V was cut by 7 bases and J by 6 bases, with 23 bases left in between. The CDR3 DNA reads TGTGCCAGCGGAGGATCTCCTTTGGCATGGGAAAACACCATATATTTT. Protein sequence: CASGGSPLAWENTIYF.

The table lists this clonotype with many counts. The J gene is TRBJ2-2, the V gene TRBV2; D might be TRBD1 (5 bases). The V and J ends lost 2 bases and 0 bases respectively, with 10 bases between them. Per the germline V gene, CDR1 is SNHLY and CDR2 is FYNNEI. This CDR3 is 16 amino acids long. CDR3 sequence reads: CASSERTLANTGELFF. CDR3 bases: TGTGCCAGCAGTGAACGGACACTCGCGAACACCGGGGAGCTGTTTTTT.

This clonotype was seen many times. The CDR3 region is CASSFRGELFF. CDR3 DNA: TGTGCCAGCAGCTTTCGCGGGGAGCTGTTTTTT. The chain is built from TRBV7-9 and TRBJ2-2; D is ambiguous. Trimming took off 3 bases at V and 7 bases at J, with 3 bases between the two ends. CDR1 SEHNR and CDR2 FQNEAQ come from the germline V gene (reference sequence). CDR3 length: 11 residues.

This clonotype was picked up a small number of times. A much larger clone differs by one base, so this may be a read error. Since no conserved phenylalanine or tryptophan closes the CDR3, a read error is the likely cause. The chain uses TRBV7-9 and TRBJ2-7, with D maybe TRBD1 (6 bases). V was shortened by 1 base and J by 1 base, with 11 bases between the two germline ends. CDR1 SEHNR and CDR2 FQNEAQ come from the germline V gene (reference sequence). This CDR3 region has 15 residues. CDR3 sequence: CASSLEQGASYEQYL. The CDR3 DNA follows: TGTGCCAGCAGCTTAGAACAGGGCGCTTCCTACGAGCAGTACCTC.

This clonotype was observed many times. The DNA for the CDR3 is TGTGCCAGCAGCCAGACAGGCTTCGCTGGCTACGAGCAGTACTTC. The encoded protein is CASSQTGFAGYEQYF. The chain has TRBV3-1 and TRBJ2-7; tentatively, D is TRBD1 (6 bases). The V gene's germline CDR1 is LGHDT and CDR2 YNNKEL (reference sequence). The CDR3 is made up of 15 amino acids. V was trimmed by 3 bases and J by 3 bases, leaving 15 bases between them.

There are many counts of this clonotype. This chain links TRBV20-1 with TRBJ2-5, with 7 bases matching TRBD2. Trimming at V came to 6 bases and at J to 5 bases, leaving 9 bases not matched to a gene. This CDR3 spans 13 amino acids. Germline assignment: CDR1 DFQATT and CDR2 SNEGSKA (reference sequence). The CDR3 sequence: CSAATWGGETQYF. CDR3 sequence (DNA): TGCAGTGCCGCAACCTGGGGAGGGGAGACCCAGTACTTC.

The chain combines TRBV19 with TRBJ1-5, with D hard to call. Germline-derived CDR1 and CDR2 are LNHDA and SQIVND (reference sequence). The CDR3 has 12 amino acids. The V end was cut by 1 base, the J end by 6 bases, with 4 bases between. The CDR3 DNA reads TGTGCCAGTAGTATAGGGGGTCAGCCCCAGCATTTT. Translated: CASSIGGQPQHF.

This clonotype was observed at least ten times. The chain carries TRBV7-8 and TRBJ2-7; D gene ambiguous. From germline, CDR1 is SGHVS and CDR2 FQNEAQ. The CDR3 contains 14 residues. Trimming left V 1 base short and J 0 bases short, with 7 bases between. The CDR3 here is CASSLGASSYEQYF. CDR3 coding DNA: TGTGCCAGCAGCTTAGGGGCCAGCTCCTACGAGCAGTACTTC.

This clonotype has just a few counts. The rearrangement links TRBV10-3 to TRBJ2-1; 8 nucleotides line up with TRBD1. CDR3 length: 14 residues. Germline assignment: CDR1 ENHRY and CDR2 SYGVKD. V shed 5 bases and J 4 bases; nucleotides not matched to a gene: 4. CDR3 nucleotide sequence: TGTGCCATCAGTCGGACAGGGAGGTACAATGAGCAGTTCTTC. It is translated as CAISRTGRYNEQFF.

The genes are TRBV15 and TRBJ2-5, with TRBD2 as a possible D gene (6 bases). V lost 4 bases, J lost 0 bases, and 12 bases lay in between. CDR1 is LNHNV and CDR2 is YYDKDF in the germline V gene (reference sequence). This CDR3 is built from 15 residues. The CDR3 sequence: CATSIRGNYQETQYF. The CDR3 DNA follows: TGTGCCACCAGCATTCGCGGGAATTACCAAGAGACCCAGTACTTC.

This clonotype was observed at least ten times. The V call is TRBV6-1, the J call TRBJ2-1, with TRBD2 matching over 9 bases. The V segment lost 6 bases and the J segment 7 bases; nucleotides outside the gene matches: 13. The CDR3 spans 16 residues. CDR1 is MNHNS and CDR2 is SASEGT in the germline V gene. CDR3: CASRRGSTSGMNEQFF. The CDR3 nucleotides are TGTGCCAGCAGAAGGGGGTCGACTAGCGGTATGAATGAGCAGTTCTTC.

The chain joins TRBV6-2 or TRBV6-3 to TRBJ1-4; 10 bases are shared with TRBD1. This CDR3 has 16 amino acids. V lost 6 bases and J lost 0; bases outside the gene matches: 4. Germline assignment: CDR1 MNHEY and CDR2 SVGEGT. CDR3 region: CASSVGTGATNEKLFF. The DNA for the CDR3 is TGTGCCAGCAGCGTCGGGACAGGGGCAACTAATGAAAAACTGTTTTTT.

This clonotype was found many times. The CDR3 DNA sequence: TGCAGTGCGCCCCCTATTACTAGCGGGAGCTACGAGCAGTACTTC. Protein product: CSAPPITSGSYEQYF. The chain links TRBV20-1 to TRBJ2-7; 11 bases align to TRBD2. V was pared by 6 bases and J by 3 bases, with 10 bases of the junction left unmatched. From germline, CDR1 is DFQATT and CDR2 SNEGSKA (reference sequence). CDR3 length: 15 residues.

The chain recombines TRBV6-1 with TRBJ1-5; TRBD1 might be the D (5 bases). Germline assignment: CDR1 MNHNS and CDR2 SASEGT. Trimming stripped 4 bases from V and 7 bases from J, with 17 bases between. This CDR3 spans 15 amino acids. The CDR3 here is CASSGTDRGRQPQHF. The CDR3 nucleotides are TGTGCCAGCAGTGGAACTGACAGAGGACGACAGCCCCAGCATTTT.

Only a few counts were recorded for this clonotype. The chain couples TRBV19 to TRBJ2-7, with TRBD2 as a possible D gene (5 bases). V was pared by 7 bases and J by 4 bases, with 11 bases between. The CDR3 is 12 amino acids. Germline CDR1 reads LNHDA; CDR2 reads SQIVND (reference sequence). CDR3 in amino acids: CASTGSSYEQYF. DNA of the CDR3: TGTGCCAGTACGGGAAGTTCATACGAGCAGTACTTC.

This clonotype was recorded many times. This chain connects TRBV24-1 to TRBJ2-1, with 7 bases that match TRBD1. This CDR3 has 16 amino acids. After removal of 5 bases from V and 4 bases from J, the junction contained 10 bases not matched to a gene. Germline CDR1 reads KGHDR; CDR2 reads SFDVKD. CDR3 sequence (DNA): TGTGCCACCAGTGGGGGATCTGGGACAGCTTACAATGAGCAGTTCTTC. Encoded protein: CATSGGSGTAYNEQFF.

This clonotype was detected many times. The rearrangement links TRBV2 to TRBJ1-1; 9 nucleotides match TRBD1. The CDR3 has 14 residues. The V gene's germline CDR1 is SNHLY and CDR2 FYNNEI. The trim removed 6 bases at V and 6 bases at J, leaving 8 bases unmatched. CDR3 bases: TGTGCCAGCAGGAGGGGACAGGGACATGCTGAAGCTTTCTTT. It translates to CASRRGQGHAEAFF.

This clonotype was picked up many times. The chain employs TRBV10-3 and TRBJ1-1; 7 nucleotides match TRBD1. The V gene end was trimmed by 6 bases and the J gene end by 0 bases; junction bases not matched to a gene: 13. The CDR3 spans 17 residues. Germline V CDR1 and CDR2: ENHRY, SYGVKD. The CDR3 reads CAISPGTASNLNTEAFF. The CDR3 nucleotides read TGTGCCATCAGCCCCGGGACAGCAAGTAACTTGAACACTGAAGCTTTCTTT.

J is TRBJ2-2 and V is TRBV19; D is unclear. Germline V gives CDR1 LNHDA, CDR2 SQIVND (reference sequence). This CDR3 contains 17 residues. With 5 bases removed from V and 9 bases from J, the gap between germline ends came to 25 bases. The CDR3 spells CASSPRPSSLVKWELFF. Here the CDR3 DNA reads TGTGCCAGTAGTCCCCGACCATCGTCGCTAGTCAAGTGGGAGCTGTTTTTT.